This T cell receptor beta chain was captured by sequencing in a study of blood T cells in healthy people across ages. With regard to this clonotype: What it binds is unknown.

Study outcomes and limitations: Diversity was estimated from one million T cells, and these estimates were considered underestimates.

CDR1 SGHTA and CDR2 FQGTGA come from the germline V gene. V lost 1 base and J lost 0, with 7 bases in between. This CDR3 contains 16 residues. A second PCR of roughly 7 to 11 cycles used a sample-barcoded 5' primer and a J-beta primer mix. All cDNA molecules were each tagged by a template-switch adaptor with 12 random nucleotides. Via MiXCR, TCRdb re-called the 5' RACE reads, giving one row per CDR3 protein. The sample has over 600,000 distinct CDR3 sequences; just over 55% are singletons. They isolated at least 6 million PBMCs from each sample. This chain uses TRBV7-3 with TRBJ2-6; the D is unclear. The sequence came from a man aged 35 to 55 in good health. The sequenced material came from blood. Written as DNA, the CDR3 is TGTGCCAGCAGCTTAAGCAGCAGCTCTGGGGCCAACGTCCTGACTTTC. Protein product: CASSLSSSSGANVLTF.